This is a list of T cell receptor beta chains from one sample in a study of OX40 agonist ivuxolimab in advanced cancers. The protocol was immunoSEQ multiplex PCR, while the TCRdb copy is restricted to in-frame clones and leaves out a portion. The sample lists 82,000 or so clones; roughly nine tenths were seen once. Here the sequenced sample was CD4+ or CD8+ T cells sorted from blood, taken in a trial of the OX40 agonist ivuxolimab. The receptor source for this set is an adult with an advanced solid tumor such as melanoma, head and neck, liver or kidney cancer. CDR3s include the opening cysteine and the closing phenylalanine or tryptophan. D genes are given only for firm matches.

- TRBJ2-5 TRBV10-3 TGTGCCATCAGTGCGTCAGCCCGGGGAGAGACCCAGTACTTC CAISASARGETQYF
- TRBJ2-3 TRBV11-3 TGTGCCAGCAGCTTAGATGGCAGGCTAACAGATACGCAGTATTTT CASSLDGRLTDTQYF
TRBD2 TRBJ2-2 TRBV10-3 TGTGCCATCAGTGAGCCGTCCGGGACTAGCATCGGGGAGCTGTTTTTT CAISEPSGTSIGELFF
- TRBJ2-1 TRBV30 TGTGCCTGGAGTGTACTGGGTTCCTACAATGAGCAGTTCTTC CAWSVLGSYNEQFF
- TRBJ2-7 TRBV7-2 TGTGCCAGCAGCTTAGCCGGGGGATACTACGAGCAGTACTTC CASSLAGGYYEQYF
- TRBJ2-5 TRBV6-1 TGTGCCAGCCGGGGGATTGGCAGCCCGGGAGAGACCCAGTACTTC CASRGIGSPGETQYF
TRBD1 TRBJ2-7 TRBV5-1 TGCGCCAGCAGCCTAGGACAGGAAACCTACGAGCAGTACTTC CASSLGQETYEQYF
- TRBJ2-7 TRBV6-5 TGTGCCAGCAGTTACTCGATGGGGGAAAGGGGTAGCGAGCAGTACTTC CASSYSMGERGSEQYF
- TRBJ2-2 TRBV27 TGTGCCAGCAGTCCCGAGTGGGCCGGCACCGGGGAGCTGTTTTTT CASSPEWAGTGELFF
- TRBJ2-6 TRBV7-9 TGTGCCAGCAGTTCAGACTCTGGGGCCAACGTCCTGACTTTC CASSSDSGANVLTF
TRBD1 TRBJ2-3 TRBV27 TGTGCCAGCAGTTCCCACAGGGGGACGTCGGTTGGTACGCAGTATTTT CASSSHRGTSVGTQYF